Listed here are 7 T cell receptor beta chains from one sample, sequenced in a study of blood T cell repertoires in COVID-19. Profiled with immunoSEQ multiplex PCR; TCRdb holds only in-frame clones, not every one. The sample carries 75,000 to 80,000 clones, about 86% recorded once. The sequenced sample consisted of peripheral blood. The receptors shown here come from a human donor in a cohort sampled during active COVID-19.

This chain connects TRBV5-1 to TRBJ2-2; possible D gene TRBD2, 5 bases. The CDR3 is 14 amino acids. The germline V gene encodes CDR1 SGHRS and CDR2 YFSETQ. V gave up 4 bases and J gave up 3 bases, with 10 bases separating them. For the CDR3, the DNA is TGCGCCAGCAGCGTTACGCGGGACACCGGGGAGCTGTTTTTT. Translated, it gives CASSVTRDTGELFF.

The chain combines TRBV10-3 with TRBJ1-1; TRBD1 agrees at 8 bases. Germline CDR1 is ENHRY and CDR2 is SYGVKD. The V and J ends lost 6 bases and 4 bases, in that order; junction bases with no gene match: 1. The CDR3 covers 12 residues. The CDR3 DNA follows: TGTGCCATCAGCAGGGGGCTCACTGAAGCTTTCTTT. It yields the protein CAISRGLTEAFF.

The chain employs TRBV9 and TRBJ2-7, with 9 bases matching TRBD2. In germline, CDR1 is SGDLS, CDR2 YYNGEE. There are 15 residues in the CDR3. The V gene end was trimmed by 0 bases and the J gene end by 2 bases; junction bases not matched to a gene: 3. The CDR3 loop is CASSVGSSGAYEQYF. The CDR3 DNA is TGTGCCAGCAGCGTAGGTTCTAGCGGGGCCTACGAGCAGTACTTC.

V and J are TRBV7-2 and TRBJ2-7; 7 bases fit TRBD2. Germline loops: CDR1 SGHTA, CDR2 FQGNSA. This CDR3 is built from 14 residues. With 2 bases clipped from V and 3 bases from J, the junction kept 4 bases outside the gene matches. The CDR3 DNA follows: TGTGCCAGCAGCTTAAGCGGGACTCACTACGAGCAGTACTTC. Its translation: CASSLSGTHYEQYF.

The chain is built from TRBV19 and TRBJ1-4; D call uncertain. This CDR3 has 17 residues. V was shortened by 6 bases and J by 4 bases, with 21 bases between the two germline ends. Germline V gives CDR1 LNHDA, CDR2 SQIVND (reference sequence). Here the CDR3 DNA reads TGTGCCAGTAGGGGTCGGACGGCGGGAGGCCTTAATGAAAAACTGTTTTTT. As protein: CASRGRTAGGLNEKLFF.

The chain has TRBV19 and TRBJ2-5; the D is unclear. CDR3 length: 14 residues. The germline V gene encodes CDR1 LNHDA and CDR2 SQIVND (reference sequence). The V end was cut by 3 bases, the J end by 4 bases, with 12 bases between. The CDR3 sequence: CASSIHGFRETQYF. The DNA for the CDR3 is TGTGCCAGTAGTATTCACGGGTTCAGAGAGACCCAGTACTTC.

The V gene is TRBV4-1, the J gene TRBJ1-6; D is ambiguous. With 1 base removed from V and 7 bases from J, the gap between germline ends came to 14 bases. This CDR3 has 16 residues. CDR1 is MGHRA and CDR2 is YSYEKL in the germline V gene. The CDR3 region is CASSQGVSGWNSPLHF. The CDR3 DNA is TGCGCCAGCAGCCAAGGGGTTTCGGGATGGAATTCACCCCTCCACTTT.